These 3 T cell receptor beta chains share one sample of origin, sequenced in a study of T-cell reconstitution after alpha-beta-depleted transplantation in children. Preparing the TCRbeta library involved the use of unique molecular identifiers. TCRdb independently ran MiXCR on the PCR reads; one entry per CDR3 protein. Counted here are approximately 79,000 distinct CDR3 sequences, 15% to 20% occurring once; the ten biggest clones make up 51%. The material sequenced was PBMCs, mostly from graft donor cells, taken 360 days after TCRalphabeta/CD19-depleted stem cell transplant. These receptors originate from a male patient aged 2-15 years who had a stem cell transplant for acute lymphoblastic leukemia, so the T cells may come from the graft donor.

The rearrangement uses TRBV15 and TRBJ2-4; 9 nucleotides line up with TRBD1. Per the germline V gene, CDR1 is LNHNV and CDR2 is YYDKDF (reference sequence). The CDR3 is 17 residues long. The J segment lost 1 base and the V segment lost 2 bases, leaving 6 bases of the junction unmatched. The CDR3 DNA reads TGTGCCACCAGCAGATCCGGGACAGGGCGGGCCAAAAACATTCAGTACTTC. Residues: CATSRSGTGRAKNIQYF.

This clonotype was seen only a few times. The V call is TRBV12-3 or TRBV12-4, the J call TRBJ2-7; TRBD1 aligns across 7 bases. The CDR3 runs to 15 residues. Losses at the gene ends were 5 bases for V and 3 bases for J; bases not matched to a gene: 10. The CDR3 coding sequence is TGTGCCAGCAGTGGCAGACAGGGTTGGGGCTACGAGCAGTACTTC. Translation gives CASSGRQGWGYEQYF.

This clonotype appeared a few times. V gene TRBV24-1 combines with J gene TRBJ2-3; no clear D gene. CDR3 length: 13 amino acids. Looked up from germline, CDR1 is KGHDR and CDR2 is SFDVKD. The V and J ends lost 5 bases and 0 bases respectively, with 5 bases between them. In DNA form, the CDR3 reads TGTGCCACCAGTGGGCGGAGCACAGATACGCAGTATTTT. Translating it yields CATSGRSTDTQYF.